This T cell receptor (beta chain) stems from a study of T-cell memory formation after mild COVID-19. The ends lost 0 bases at V and 6 bases at J; junction bases unmatched: 19. This CDR3 comprises 20 residues. Per germline, CDR1 SGHAT and CDR2 FQDESV (reference sequence). There are a few counts of this clonotype. TCRdb reprocessed the 5' RACE reads via MiXCR and lists one record per CDR3 protein. Altogether 250,000 to 350,000 distinct CDR3 sequences are present, roughly 19% being singletons, with the ten largest covering roughly 21%. The specimen was PBMCs or a T cell subset sorted from them (not recorded which). V and J are TRBV11-1 and TRBJ2-1, with 8 bases identical to TRBD1. The sequence was collected from a young man who had mild COVID-19 (a few samples of this study predate the infection). Cell type and time point are not known. In nucleotides, the CDR3 is TGTGCCAGCAGCTTAGCTAAGTACAGGGGGATACTTGGATATGGCAATGAGCAGTTCTTC. Translated, it gives CASSLAKYRGILGYGNEQFF.